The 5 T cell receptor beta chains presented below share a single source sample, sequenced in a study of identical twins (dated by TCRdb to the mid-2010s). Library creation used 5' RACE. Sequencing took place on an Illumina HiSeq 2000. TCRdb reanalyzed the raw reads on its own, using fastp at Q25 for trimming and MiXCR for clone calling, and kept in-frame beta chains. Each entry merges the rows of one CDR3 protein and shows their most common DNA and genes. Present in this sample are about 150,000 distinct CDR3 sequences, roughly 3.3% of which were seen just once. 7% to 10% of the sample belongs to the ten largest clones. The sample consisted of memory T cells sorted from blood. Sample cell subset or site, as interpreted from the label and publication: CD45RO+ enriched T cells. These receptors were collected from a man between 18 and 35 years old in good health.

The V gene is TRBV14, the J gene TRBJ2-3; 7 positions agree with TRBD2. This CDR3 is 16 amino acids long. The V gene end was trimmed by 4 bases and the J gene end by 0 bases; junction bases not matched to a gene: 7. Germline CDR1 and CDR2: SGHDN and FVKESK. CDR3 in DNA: TGTGCCAGCAGCCTTAAAGCGGGAACTAGCACAGATACGCAGTATTTT. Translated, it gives CASSLKAGTSTDTQYF.

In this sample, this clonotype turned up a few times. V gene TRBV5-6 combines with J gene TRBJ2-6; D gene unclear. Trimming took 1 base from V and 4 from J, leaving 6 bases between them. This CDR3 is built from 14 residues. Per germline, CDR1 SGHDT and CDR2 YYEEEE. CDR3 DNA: TGTGCCAGCAGCTTGTTGATGGGGGCCAACGTCCTGACTTTC. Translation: CASSLLMGANVLTF.

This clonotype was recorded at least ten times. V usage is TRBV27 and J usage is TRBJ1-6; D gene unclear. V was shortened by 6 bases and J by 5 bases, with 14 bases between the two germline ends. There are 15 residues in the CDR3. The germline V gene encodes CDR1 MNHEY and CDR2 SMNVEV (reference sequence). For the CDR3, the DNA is TGTGCCAGCAGACAATGGAGGCAGAATAATTCACCCCTCCACTTT. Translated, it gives CASRQWRQNNSPLHF.

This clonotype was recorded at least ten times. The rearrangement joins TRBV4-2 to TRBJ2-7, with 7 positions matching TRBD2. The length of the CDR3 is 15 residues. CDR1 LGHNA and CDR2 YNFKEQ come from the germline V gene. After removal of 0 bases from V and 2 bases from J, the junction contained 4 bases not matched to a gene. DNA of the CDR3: TGTGCCAGCAGCCAAGAGCTAGCGGATACCTACGAGCAGTACTTC. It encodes CASSQELADTYEQYF.

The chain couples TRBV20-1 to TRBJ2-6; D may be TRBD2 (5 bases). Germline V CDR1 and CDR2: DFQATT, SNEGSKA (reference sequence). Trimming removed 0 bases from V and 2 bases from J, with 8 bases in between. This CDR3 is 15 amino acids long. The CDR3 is CSARDWRTGANVLTF. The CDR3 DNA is TGCAGTGCTAGAGATTGGAGGACTGGGGCCAACGTCCTGACTTTC.